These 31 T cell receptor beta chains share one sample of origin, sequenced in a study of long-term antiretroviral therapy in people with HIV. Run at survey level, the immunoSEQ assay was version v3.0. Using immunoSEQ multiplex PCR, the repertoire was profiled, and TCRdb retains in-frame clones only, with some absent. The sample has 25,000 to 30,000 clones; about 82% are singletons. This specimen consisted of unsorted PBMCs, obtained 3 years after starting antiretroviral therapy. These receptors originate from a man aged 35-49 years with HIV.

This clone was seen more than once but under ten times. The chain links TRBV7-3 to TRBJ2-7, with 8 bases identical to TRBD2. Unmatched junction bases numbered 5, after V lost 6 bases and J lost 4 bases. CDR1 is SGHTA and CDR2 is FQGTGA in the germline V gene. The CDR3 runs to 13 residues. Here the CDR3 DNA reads TGTGCCAGCAGTCGGGAGGGTCCGTACGAGCAGTACTTC. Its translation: CASSREGPYEQYF.

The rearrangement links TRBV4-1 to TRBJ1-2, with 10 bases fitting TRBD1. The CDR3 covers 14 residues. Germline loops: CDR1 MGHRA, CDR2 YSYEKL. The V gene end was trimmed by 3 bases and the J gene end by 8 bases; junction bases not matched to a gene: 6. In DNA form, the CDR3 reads TGCGCCAGCAGCCATCCCGGACAGGGGGGAGGCTACACCTTC. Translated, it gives CASSHPGQGGGYTF.

In DNA form, the CDR3 reads TGTGCCAGCAGCTACGGGACAGGGGTCCCCGGGCCCCAGCATTTT. Its protein is CASSYGTGVPGPQHF. The chain links TRBV6-6 to TRBJ1-5, with 10 bases that match TRBD1. CDR1 is MNHNY and CDR2 is SVGAGI in the germline V gene (reference sequence). The CDR3 runs 15 residues. V shed 6 bases, J shed 9 bases, and the junction held 11 bases outside the gene matches.

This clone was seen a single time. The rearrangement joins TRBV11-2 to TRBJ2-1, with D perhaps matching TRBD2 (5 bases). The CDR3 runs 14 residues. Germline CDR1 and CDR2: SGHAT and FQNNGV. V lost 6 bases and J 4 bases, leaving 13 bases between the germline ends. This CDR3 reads CASRNQWEYNEQFF. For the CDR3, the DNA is TGTGCCAGCAGGAATCAGTGGGAGTACAATGAGCAGTTCTTC.

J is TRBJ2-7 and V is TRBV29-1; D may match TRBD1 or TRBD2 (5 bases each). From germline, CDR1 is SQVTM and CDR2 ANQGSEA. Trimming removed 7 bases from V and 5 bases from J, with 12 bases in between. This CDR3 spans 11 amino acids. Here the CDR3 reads CSGQRGHEQYF. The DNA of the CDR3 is TGCAGCGGGCAGAGGGGACACGAGCAGTACTTC.

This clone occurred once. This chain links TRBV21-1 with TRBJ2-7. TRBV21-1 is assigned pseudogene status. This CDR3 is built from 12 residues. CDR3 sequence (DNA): TGTGCCAGCAGCAAGTTGTCCTACGAGCAGTACTTC. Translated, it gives CASSKLSYEQYF.

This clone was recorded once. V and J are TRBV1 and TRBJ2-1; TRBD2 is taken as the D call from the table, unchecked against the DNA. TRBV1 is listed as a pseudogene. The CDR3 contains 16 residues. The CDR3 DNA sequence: TGCACCAGCAGCCGGGGGCGGGGGGATGTATACAATGAGCAGTTCTTC. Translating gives CTSSRGRGDVYNEQFF.

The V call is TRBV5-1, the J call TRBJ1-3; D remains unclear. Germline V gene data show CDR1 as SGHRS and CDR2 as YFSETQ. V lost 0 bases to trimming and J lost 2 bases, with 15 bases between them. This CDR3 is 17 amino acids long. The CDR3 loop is CASSLVARRSPGNTIYF. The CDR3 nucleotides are TGCGCCAGCAGCTTGGTTGCCAGAAGGTCCCCTGGAAACACCATATATTTT.

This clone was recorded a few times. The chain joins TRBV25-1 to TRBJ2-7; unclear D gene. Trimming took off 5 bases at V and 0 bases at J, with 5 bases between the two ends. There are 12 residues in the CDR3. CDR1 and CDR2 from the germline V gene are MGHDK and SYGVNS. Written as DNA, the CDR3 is TGTGCCAGCAGTCTGAGCTCCTACGAGCAGTACTTC. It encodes CASSLSSYEQYF.

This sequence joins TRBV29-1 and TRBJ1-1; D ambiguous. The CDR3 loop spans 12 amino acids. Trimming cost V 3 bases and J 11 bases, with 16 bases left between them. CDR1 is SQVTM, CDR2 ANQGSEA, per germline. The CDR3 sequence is CSVEGARAGAFF. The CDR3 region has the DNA TGCAGCGTTGAGGGCGCTCGGGCTGGGGCTTTCTTT.

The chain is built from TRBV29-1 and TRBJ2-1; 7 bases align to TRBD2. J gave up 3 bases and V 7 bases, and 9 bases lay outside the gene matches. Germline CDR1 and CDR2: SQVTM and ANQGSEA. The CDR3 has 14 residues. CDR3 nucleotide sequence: TGCAGCGCTTACTTAGCGGGTTACTACAATGAGCAGTTCTTC. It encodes CSAYLAGYYNEQFF.

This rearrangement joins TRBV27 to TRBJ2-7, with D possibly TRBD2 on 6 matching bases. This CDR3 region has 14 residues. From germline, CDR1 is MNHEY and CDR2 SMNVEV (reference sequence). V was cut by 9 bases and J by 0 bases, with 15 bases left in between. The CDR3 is CASRGTIPSYEQYF. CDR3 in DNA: TGTGCCAGTCGGGGGACCATCCCCTCCTACGAGCAGTACTTC.

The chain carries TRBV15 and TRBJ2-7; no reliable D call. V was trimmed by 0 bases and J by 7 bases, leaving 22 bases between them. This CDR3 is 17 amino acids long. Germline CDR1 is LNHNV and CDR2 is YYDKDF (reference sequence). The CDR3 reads CATSRDLFGSAEGEQYF. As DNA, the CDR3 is TGTGCCACCAGCAGAGATCTATTCGGGTCCGCGGAAGGGGAGCAGTACTTC.

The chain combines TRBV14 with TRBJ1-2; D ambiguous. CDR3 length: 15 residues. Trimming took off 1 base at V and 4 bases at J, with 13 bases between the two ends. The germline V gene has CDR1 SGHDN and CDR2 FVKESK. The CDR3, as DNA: TGTGCCAGCAGCCAAGTCACACCTCACGCCTATGGCTACACCTTC. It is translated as CASSQVTPHAYGYTF.

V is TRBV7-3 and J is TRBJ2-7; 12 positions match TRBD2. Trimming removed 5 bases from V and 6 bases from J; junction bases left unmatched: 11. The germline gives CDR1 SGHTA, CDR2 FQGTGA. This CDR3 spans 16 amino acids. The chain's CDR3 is CASSASSGGVFSEQYF. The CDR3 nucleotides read TGTGCCAGCAGCGCCTCTAGCGGGGGGGTATTCTCCGAGCAGTACTTC.

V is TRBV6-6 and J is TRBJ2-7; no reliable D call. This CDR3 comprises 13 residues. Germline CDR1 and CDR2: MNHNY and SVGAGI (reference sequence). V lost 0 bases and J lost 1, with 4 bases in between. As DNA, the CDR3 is TGTGCCAGCAGTTACTCGATATCCTACGAGCAGTACTTC. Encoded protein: CASSYSISYEQYF.

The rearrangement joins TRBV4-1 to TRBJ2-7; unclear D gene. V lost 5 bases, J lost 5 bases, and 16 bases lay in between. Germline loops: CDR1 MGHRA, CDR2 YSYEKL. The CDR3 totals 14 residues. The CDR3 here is CASSEGGLHNEQYF. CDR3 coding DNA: TGCGCCAGCAGCGAAGGCGGTTTACATAACGAGCAGTACTTC.

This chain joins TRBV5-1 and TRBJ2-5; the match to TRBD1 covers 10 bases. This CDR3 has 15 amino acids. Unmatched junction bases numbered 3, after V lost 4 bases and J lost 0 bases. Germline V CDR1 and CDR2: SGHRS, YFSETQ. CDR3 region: CASSADRGNQETQYF. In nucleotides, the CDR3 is TGCGCCAGCAGCGCGGACAGGGGGAACCAAGAGACCCAGTACTTC.

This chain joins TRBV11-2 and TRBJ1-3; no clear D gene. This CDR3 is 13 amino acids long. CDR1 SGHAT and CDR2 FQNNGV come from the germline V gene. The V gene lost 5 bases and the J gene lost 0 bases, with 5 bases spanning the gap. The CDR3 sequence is CASSPNSGNTIYF. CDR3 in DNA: TGTGCCAGCAGCCCTAACTCTGGAAACACCATATATTTT.

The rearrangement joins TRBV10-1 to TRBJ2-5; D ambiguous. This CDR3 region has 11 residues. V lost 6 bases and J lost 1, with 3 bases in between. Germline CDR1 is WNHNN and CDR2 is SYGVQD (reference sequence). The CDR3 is CASSIQETQYF. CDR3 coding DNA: TGCGCCAGCAGCATCCAAGAGACCCAGTACTTC.

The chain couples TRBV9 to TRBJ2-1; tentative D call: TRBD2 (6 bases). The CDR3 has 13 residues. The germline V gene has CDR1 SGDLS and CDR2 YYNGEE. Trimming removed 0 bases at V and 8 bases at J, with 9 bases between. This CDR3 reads CASSVGWGDEQFF. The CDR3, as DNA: TGTGCCAGCAGCGTAGGATGGGGGGATGAGCAGTTCTTC.

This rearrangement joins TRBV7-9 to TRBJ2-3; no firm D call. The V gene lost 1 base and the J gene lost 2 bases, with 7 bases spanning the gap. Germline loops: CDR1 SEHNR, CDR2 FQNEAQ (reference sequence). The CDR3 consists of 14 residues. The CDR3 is CASSLGVNTDTQYF. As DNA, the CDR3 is TGTGCCAGCAGCTTAGGTGTCAACACAGATACGCAGTATTTT. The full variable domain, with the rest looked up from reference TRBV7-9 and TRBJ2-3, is DTGVSQNPRHKITKRGQNVTFRCDPISEHNRLYWYRQTLGQGPEFLTYFQNEAQLEKSRLLSDRFSAERPKGSFSTLEIQRTEQGDSAMYLCASSLGVNTDTQYFGPGTRLTVL.

The CDR3 DNA reads TGTGCCAGCAGTAGAAGACCGGGGGGGCGGTCCGATGAGCAGTTCTTC. Residues: CASSRRPGGRSDEQFF. This rearrangement joins TRBV21-1 to TRBJ2-1; TRBD2 was called by the table and not checked on the DNA. TRBV21-1 is a recognized pseudogene. This CDR3 has 16 residues.

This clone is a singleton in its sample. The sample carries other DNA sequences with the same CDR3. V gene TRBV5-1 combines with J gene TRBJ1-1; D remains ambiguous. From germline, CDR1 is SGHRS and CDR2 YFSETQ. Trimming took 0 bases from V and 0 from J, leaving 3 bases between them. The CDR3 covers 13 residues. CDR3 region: CASSLEVNTEAFF. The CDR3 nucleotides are TGCGCCAGCAGCTTGGAGGTGAACACTGAAGCTTTCTTT.

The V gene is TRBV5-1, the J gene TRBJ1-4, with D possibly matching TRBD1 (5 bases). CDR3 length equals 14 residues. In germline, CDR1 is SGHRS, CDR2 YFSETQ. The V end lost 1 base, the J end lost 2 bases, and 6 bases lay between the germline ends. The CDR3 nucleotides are TGCGCCAGCAGCTTGAGGGGTACTAATGAAAAACTGTTTTTT. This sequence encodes CASSLRGTNEKLFF.

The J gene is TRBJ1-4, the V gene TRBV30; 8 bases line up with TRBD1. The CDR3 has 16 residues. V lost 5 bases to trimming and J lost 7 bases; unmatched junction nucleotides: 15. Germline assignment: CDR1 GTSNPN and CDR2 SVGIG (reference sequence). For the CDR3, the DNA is TGTGCCTGGGGCATGGGACAGGTGACCGTCGGTGAAAAACTGTTTTTT. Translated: CAWGMGQVTVGEKLFF.

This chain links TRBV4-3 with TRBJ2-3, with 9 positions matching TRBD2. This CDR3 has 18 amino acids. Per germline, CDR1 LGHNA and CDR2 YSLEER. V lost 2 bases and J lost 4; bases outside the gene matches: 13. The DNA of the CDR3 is TGCGCCAGCAGCCAATGGCCTTTCGGCGGGGGGGGCCCAGATACGCAGTATTTT. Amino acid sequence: CASSQWPFGGGGPDTQYF.

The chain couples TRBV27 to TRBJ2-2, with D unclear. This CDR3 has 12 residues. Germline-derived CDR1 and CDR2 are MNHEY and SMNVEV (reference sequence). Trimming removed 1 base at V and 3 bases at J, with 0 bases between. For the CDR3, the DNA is TGTGCCAGCAGTTTATACACCGGGGAGCTGTTTTTT. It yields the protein CASSLYTGELFF.

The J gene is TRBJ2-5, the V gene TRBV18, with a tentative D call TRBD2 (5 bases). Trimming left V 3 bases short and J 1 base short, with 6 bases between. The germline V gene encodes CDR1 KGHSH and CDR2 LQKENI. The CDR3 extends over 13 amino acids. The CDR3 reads CASSPGGQETQYF. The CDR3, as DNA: TGTGCCAGCTCACCCGGAGGCCAAGAGACCCAGTACTTC.

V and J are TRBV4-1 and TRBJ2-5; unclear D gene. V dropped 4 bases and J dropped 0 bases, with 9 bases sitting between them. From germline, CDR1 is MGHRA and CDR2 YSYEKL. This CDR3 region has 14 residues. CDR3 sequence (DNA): TGCGCCAGCAGCCCGGCCGGGTACCAAGAGACCCAGTACTTC. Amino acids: CASSPAGYQETQYF.

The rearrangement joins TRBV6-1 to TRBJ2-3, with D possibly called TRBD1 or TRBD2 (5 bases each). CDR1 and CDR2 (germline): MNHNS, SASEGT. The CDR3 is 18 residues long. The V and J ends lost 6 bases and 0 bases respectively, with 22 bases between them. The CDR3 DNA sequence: TGTGCCAGCAGCGAACCAGGGTTTGGGGGAGAGAGCACAGATACGCAGTATTTT. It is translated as CASSEPGFGGESTDTQYF.